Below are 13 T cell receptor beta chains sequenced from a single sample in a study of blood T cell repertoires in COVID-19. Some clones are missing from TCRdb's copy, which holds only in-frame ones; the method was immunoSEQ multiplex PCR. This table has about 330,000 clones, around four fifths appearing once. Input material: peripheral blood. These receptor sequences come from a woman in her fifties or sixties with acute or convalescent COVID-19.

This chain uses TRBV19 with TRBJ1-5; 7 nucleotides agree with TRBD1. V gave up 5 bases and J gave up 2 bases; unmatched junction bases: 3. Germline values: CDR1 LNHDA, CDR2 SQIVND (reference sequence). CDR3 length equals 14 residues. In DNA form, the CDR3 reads TGTGCCAGTAGTGTGGGGACAGGCAATCAGCCCCAGCATTTT. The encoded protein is CASSVGTGNQPQHF.

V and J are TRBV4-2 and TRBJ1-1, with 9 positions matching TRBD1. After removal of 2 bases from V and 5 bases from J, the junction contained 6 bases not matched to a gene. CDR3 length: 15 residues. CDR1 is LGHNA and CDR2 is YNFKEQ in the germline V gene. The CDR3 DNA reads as TGTGCCAGCAGCCAATCGGGACAGGGAGGGACTGAAGCTTTCTTT. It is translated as CASSQSGQGGTEAFF.

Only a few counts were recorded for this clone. The CDR3 reads CASSQSTGGHQPQHF. For the CDR3, the DNA is TGTGCCAGCAGCCAATCGACAGGGGGTCATCAGCCCCAGCATTTT. The J gene is TRBJ1-5, the V gene TRBV16, with 9 bases matching TRBD1. Per germline, CDR1 KGHSY and CDR2 FQNENV. The CDR3 extends over 15 amino acids. The trim removed 0 bases at V and 5 bases at J, leaving 2 bases unmatched.

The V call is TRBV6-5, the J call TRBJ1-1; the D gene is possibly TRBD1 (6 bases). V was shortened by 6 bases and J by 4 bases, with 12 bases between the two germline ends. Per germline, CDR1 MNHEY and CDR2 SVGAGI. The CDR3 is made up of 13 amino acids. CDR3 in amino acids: CASRPGEFTEAFF. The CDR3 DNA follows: TGTGCCAGCAGACCAGGGGAATTCACTGAAGCTTTCTTT.

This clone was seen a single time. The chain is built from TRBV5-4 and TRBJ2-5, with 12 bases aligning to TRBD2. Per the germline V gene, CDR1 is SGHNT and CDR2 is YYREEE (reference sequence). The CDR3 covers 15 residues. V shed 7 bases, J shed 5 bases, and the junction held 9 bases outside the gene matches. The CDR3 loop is CASSATSGSYETQYF. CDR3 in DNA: TGTGCCAGCTCCGCGACTAGCGGGAGTTACGAGACCCAGTACTTC.

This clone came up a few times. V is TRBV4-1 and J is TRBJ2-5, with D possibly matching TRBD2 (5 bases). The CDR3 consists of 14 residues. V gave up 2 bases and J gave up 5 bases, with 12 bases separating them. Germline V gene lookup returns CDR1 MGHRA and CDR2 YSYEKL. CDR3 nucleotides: TGCGCCAGCAGCCAACTCGGGGTAAGGGAGACCCAGTACTTC. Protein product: CASSQLGVRETQYF.

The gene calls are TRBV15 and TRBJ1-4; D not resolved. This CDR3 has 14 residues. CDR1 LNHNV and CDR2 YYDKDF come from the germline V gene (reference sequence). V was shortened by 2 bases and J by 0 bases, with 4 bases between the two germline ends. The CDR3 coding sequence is TGTGCCACCAGCAGATCCACAACTAATGAAAAACTGTTTTTT. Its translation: CATSRSTTNEKLFF.

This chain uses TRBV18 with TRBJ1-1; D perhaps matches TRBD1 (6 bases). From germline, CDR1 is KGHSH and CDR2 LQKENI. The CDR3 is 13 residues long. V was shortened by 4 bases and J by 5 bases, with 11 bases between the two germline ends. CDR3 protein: CASSRLQGTEAFF. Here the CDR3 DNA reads TGTGCCAGCTCACGATTACAGGGAACTGAAGCTTTCTTT.

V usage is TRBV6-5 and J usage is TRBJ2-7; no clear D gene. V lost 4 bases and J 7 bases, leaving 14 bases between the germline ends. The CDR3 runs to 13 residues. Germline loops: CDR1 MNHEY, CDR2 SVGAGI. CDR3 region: CASSLPGIKEQYF. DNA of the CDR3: TGTGCCAGCAGTTTACCCGGTATAAAGGAGCAGTACTTC.

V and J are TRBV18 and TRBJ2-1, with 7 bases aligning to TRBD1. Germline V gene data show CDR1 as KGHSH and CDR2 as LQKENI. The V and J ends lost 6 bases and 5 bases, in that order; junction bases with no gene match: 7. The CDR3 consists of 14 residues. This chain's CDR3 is CASSQGDSNNEQFF. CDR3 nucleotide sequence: TGTGCCAGCTCCCAGGGGGACAGCAACAATGAGCAGTTCTTC. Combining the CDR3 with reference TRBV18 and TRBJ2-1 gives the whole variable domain NAGVMQNPRHLVRRRGQEARLRCSPMKGHSHVYWYRQLPEEGLKFMVYLQKENIIDESGMPKERFSAEFPKEGPSILRIQQVVRGDSAAYFCASSQGDSNNEQFFGPGTRLTVL.

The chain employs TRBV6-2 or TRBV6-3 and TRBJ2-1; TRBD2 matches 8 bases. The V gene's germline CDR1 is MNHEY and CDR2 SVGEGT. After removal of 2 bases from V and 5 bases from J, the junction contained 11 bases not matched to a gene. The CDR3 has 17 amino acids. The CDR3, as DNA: TGTGCCAGCAGTTACAGCGAGGGTAGCGGGATAGACAATGAGCAGTTCTTC. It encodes CASSYSEGSGIDNEQFF.

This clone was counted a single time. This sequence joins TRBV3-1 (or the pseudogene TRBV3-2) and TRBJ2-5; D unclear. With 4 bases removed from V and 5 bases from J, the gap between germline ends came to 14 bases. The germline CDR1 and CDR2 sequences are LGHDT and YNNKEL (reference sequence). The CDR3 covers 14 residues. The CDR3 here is CASSPEASRETQYF. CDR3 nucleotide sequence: TGTGCCAGCAGCCCCGAGGCCAGCCGGGAGACCCAGTACTTC.

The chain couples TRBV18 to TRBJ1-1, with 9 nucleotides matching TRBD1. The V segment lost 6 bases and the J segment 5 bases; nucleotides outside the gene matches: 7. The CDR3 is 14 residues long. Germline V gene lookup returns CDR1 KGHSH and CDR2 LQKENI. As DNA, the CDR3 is TGTGCCAGCTCTCCGGACAGGGGAAGGACTGAAGCTTTCTTT. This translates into CASSPDRGRTEAFF.